These 2 T cell receptor beta chains originate from one sample sequenced in a study of graft-versus-host responses after intestinal transplantation. Using immunoSEQ multiplex PCR, the repertoire was profiled, and TCRdb retains in-frame clones only, with some absent. There are more than 85,000 clones in the sample; approximately 82% occur only once, and about 0.8% lies in the top ten. The antigens for these receptors are not known. The sequences come from unstimulated CD4+ T cells sorted from spleen or lymph node cells, collected before intestinal transplant. These receptors all come from a human donor who received an intestinal transplant.

The V and J genes are TRBV5-1 and TRBJ2-2, with D unresolved. This CDR3 is 14 amino acids long. Trimming took off 1 base at V and 1 base at J, with 5 bases between the two ends. Germline assignment: CDR1 SGHRS and CDR2 YFSETQ. Here the CDR3 reads CASSLFLNTGELFF. The CDR3 region has the DNA TGCGCCAGCAGCTTGTTCCTGAACACCGGGGAGCTGTTTTTT.

The V call is TRBV2, the J call TRBJ2-7; possible D gene TRBD1, 6 bases. CDR1 and CDR2 (germline): SNHLY, FYNNEI. V lost 4 bases to trimming and J lost 5 bases, with 12 bases between them. This CDR3 comprises 13 residues. CDR3 protein: CASSGQGSDEQYF. The CDR3 DNA sequence: TGTGCCAGCAGTGGTCAGGGGAGCGACGAGCAGTACTTC.